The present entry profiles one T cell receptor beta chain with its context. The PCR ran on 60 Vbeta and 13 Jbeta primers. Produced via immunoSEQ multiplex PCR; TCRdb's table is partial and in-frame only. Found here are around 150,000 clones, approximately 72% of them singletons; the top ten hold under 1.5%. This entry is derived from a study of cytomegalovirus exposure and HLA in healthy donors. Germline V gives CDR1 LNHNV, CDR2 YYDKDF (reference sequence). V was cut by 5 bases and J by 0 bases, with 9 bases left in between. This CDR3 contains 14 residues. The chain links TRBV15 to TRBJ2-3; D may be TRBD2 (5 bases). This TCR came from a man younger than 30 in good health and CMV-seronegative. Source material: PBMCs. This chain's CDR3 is CATSRSGSTDTQYF. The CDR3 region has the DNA TGTGCCACCAGCCGCAGCGGTAGCACAGATACGCAGTATTTT.